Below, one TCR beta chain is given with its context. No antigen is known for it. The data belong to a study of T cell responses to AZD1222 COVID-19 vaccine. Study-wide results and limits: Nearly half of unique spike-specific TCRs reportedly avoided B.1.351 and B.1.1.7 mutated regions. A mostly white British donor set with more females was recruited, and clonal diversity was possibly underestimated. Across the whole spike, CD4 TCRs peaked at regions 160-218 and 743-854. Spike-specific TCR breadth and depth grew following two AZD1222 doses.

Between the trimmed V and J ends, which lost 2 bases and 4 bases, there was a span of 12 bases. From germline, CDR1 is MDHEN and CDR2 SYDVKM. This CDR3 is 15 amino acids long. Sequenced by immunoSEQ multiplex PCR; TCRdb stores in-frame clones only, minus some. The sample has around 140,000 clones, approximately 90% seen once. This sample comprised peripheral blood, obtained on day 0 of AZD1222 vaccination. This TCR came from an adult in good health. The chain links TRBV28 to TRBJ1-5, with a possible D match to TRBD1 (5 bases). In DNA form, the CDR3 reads TGTGCCAGCAGTTTAATCGGGGCGCGGAATCAGCCCCAGCATTTT. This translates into CASSLIGARNQPQHF.